A selection of T cell receptor beta chains follows, all from one sample in a study of T cell responses to AZD1222 COVID-19 vaccine. Sequenced by immunoSEQ multiplex PCR; TCRdb stores in-frame clones only, minus some. Of roughly 150,000 clones in the sample, about 89% were seen once. This material consisted of peripheral blood, taken 28 days after the second AZD1222 dose. Every receptor here comes from an adult who received the AZD1222 COVID-19 vaccine. Each CDR3 is given with its conserved first and last residue. A D gene is named only where the DNA matches it firmly. The size of a clone is reported for some rows only, either as once, few or many, or as a class for expanded clones.

cdr3_aa: CASNPAGGDRDTQYF
cdr3_nt: TGTGCCAGCAACCCGGCGGGAGGCGATAGAGATACGCAGTATTTT
j_call: TRBJ2-3
v_call: TRBV11-2
clone_size: NA
d_call: TRBD2

cdr3_aa: CASSVGGNSPLHF
cdr3_nt: TGTGCCAGCAGCGTAGGGGGGAATTCACCCCTCCACTTT
j_call: TRBJ1-6
v_call: TRBV9
clone_size: NA
d_call: NA

cdr3_aa: CASSLEDEGTNEKLFF
cdr3_nt: TGTGCCAGCAGCTTAGAGGACGAGGGGACTAATGAAAAACTGTTTTTT
j_call: TRBJ1-4
v_call: TRBV13
clone_size: few
d_call: NA

cdr3_aa: CASSDPGRPAFF
cdr3_nt: TGTGCCAGCAGTGACCCGGGACGCCCAGCTTTCTTT
j_call: TRBJ1-1
v_call: TRBV25-1
clone_size: NA
d_call: NA

cdr3_aa: CASSLRGALYEQYF
cdr3_nt: TGTGCCAGCAGCCTCCGGGGGGCACTCTACGAGCAGTACTTC
j_call: TRBJ2-7
v_call: TRBV11-2
clone_size: few
d_call: NA

cdr3_aa: CASSQSFSVRRGSGYTF
cdr3_nt: TGTGCCAGCAGCCAATCCTTTAGTGTGAGGCGAGGGTCTGGCTACACCTTC
j_call: TRBJ1-2
v_call: TRBV6-2/TRBV6-3
clone_size: NA
d_call: NA

cdr3_aa: CASSLYPTRGRIYNEQFF
cdr3_nt: TGTGCCAGCAGCTTATACCCCACTCGCGGGAGGATTTACAATGAGCAGTTCTTC
j_call: TRBJ2-1
v_call: TRBV11-2
clone_size: NA
d_call: TRBD2

cdr3_aa: CASSLAGGPTDTQYF
cdr3_nt: TGCGCCAGCAGCCTAGCGGGAGGCCCCACAGATACGCAGTATTTT
j_call: TRBJ2-3
v_call: TRBV4-3
clone_size: NA
d_call: TRBD2

cdr3_aa: CASSPRLQTSGTDTQYF
cdr3_nt: TGTGCCAGCAGCCCCAGACTACAGACTAGCGGCACAGATACGCAGTATTTT
j_call: TRBJ2-3
v_call: TRBV7-2
clone_size: NA
d_call: TRBD2

cdr3_aa: CASSYFRGPDTEAFF
cdr3_nt: TGTGCCAGCAGTTATTTTAGGGGGCCGGACACTGAAGCTTTCTTT
j_call: TRBJ1-1
v_call: TRBV6-5
clone_size: NA
d_call: TRBD1

cdr3_aa: CASSTKAGGGGYTF
cdr3_nt: TGCGCCAGCAGCACCAAAGCAGGGGGTGGCGGCTACACCTTC
j_call: TRBJ1-2
v_call: TRBV5-1
clone_size: NA
d_call: TRBD1

cdr3_aa: CASSLAASSSNYGYTF
cdr3_nt: TGTGCCAGCAGCTTAGCCGCCTCTTCCAGCAACTATGGCTACACCTTC
j_call: TRBJ1-2
v_call: TRBV7-8
clone_size: NA
d_call: NA

cdr3_aa: CASSQDFRGASGNTIYF
cdr3_nt: TGCGCCAGCAGCCAAGATTTTCGGGGGGCCTCTGGAAACACCATATATTTT
j_call: TRBJ1-3
v_call: TRBV4-1
clone_size: few
d_call: NA

cdr3_aa: CASINEGSYNEQFF
cdr3_nt: TGTGCCAGCATAAACGAGGGGTCCTACAATGAGCAGTTCTTC
j_call: TRBJ2-1
v_call: TRBV6-6
clone_size: NA
d_call: NA

cdr3_aa: CASSFRGRTEAFF
cdr3_nt: TGTGCCAGCAGTTTCCGGGGAAGGACTGAAGCTTTCTTT
j_call: TRBJ1-1
v_call: TRBV27
clone_size: NA
d_call: NA

cdr3_aa: CASSRTSGNSYNEQFF
cdr3_nt: TGTGCCAGTAGTAGGACTAGCGGCAACTCCTACAATGAGCAGTTCTTC
j_call: TRBJ2-1
v_call: TRBV19
clone_size: NA
d_call: TRBD2

cdr3_aa: CASSQDGTNEKLFF
cdr3_nt: TGTGCCAGCAGCCAAGATGGAACTAATGAAAAACTGTTTTTT
j_call: TRBJ1-4
v_call: TRBV3-1/TRBV3-2
clone_size: NA
d_call: NA

cdr3_aa: CASSQVRGGQPQHF
cdr3_nt: TGCGCCAGCAGCCAAGTTAGGGGGGGGCAGCCCCAGCATTTT
j_call: TRBJ1-5
v_call: TRBV4-3
clone_size: NA
d_call: NA

cdr3_aa: CASSSPRERSYNEQFF
cdr3_nt: TGTGCCAGCAGTTCCCCCCGGGAAAGATCCTACAATGAGCAGTTCTTC
j_call: TRBJ2-1
v_call: TRBV27
clone_size: NA
d_call: NA

cdr3_aa: CASSPGWGIDEQYF
cdr3_nt: TGCGCCAGCAGCCCGGGGTGGGGGATTGACGAGCAGTACTTC
j_call: TRBJ2-7
v_call: TRBV5-1
clone_size: NA
d_call: NA

cdr3_aa: CASSQLRGNYGYTF
cdr3_nt: TGTGCCAGCAGCCAACTCCGGGGAAACTATGGCTACACCTTC
j_call: TRBJ1-2
v_call: TRBV3-1/TRBV3-2
clone_size: few
d_call: NA

cdr3_aa: CASTGALTGELFF
cdr3_nt: TGTGCCAGCACGGGGGCACTAACCGGGGAGCTGTTTTTT
j_call: TRBJ2-2
v_call: TRBV2
clone_size: NA
d_call: NA

cdr3_aa: CASSQAPSGGYTF
cdr3_nt: TGTGCCAGCAGCCAGGCTCCATCCGGGGGCTACACCTTC
j_call: TRBJ1-2
v_call: TRBV14
clone_size: NA
d_call: NA

cdr3_aa: CASSRASGANTGELFF
cdr3_nt: TGCGCCAGCAGCCGGGCTAGCGGAGCGAACACCGGGGAGCTGTTTTTT
j_call: TRBJ2-2
v_call: TRBV5-1
clone_size: NA
d_call: TRBD2

cdr3_aa: CASSLESNGNIQYF
cdr3_nt: TGTGCCAGCAGCCTCGAGTCAAACGGAAACATTCAGTACTTC
j_call: TRBJ2-4
v_call: TRBV5-4
clone_size: NA
d_call: NA

cdr3_aa: CASSRTALGTGELFF
cdr3_nt: TGTGCCAGTAGTCGGACGGCACTGGGCACCGGGGAGCTGTTTTTT
j_call: TRBJ2-2
v_call: TRBV19
clone_size: once
d_call: NA

cdr3_aa: CATSDSMDAGLYNEQFF
cdr3_nt: TGTGCCACCAGTGATTCGATGGATGCGGGACTCTACAATGAGCAGTTCTTC
j_call: TRBJ2-1
v_call: TRBV24-1
clone_size: NA
d_call: NA

cdr3_aa: CASSELGQEPYNEQFF
cdr3_nt: TGTGCCAGCAGCGAACTCGGACAGGAACCCTACAATGAGCAGTTCTTC
j_call: TRBJ2-1
v_call: TRBV9
clone_size: NA
d_call: TRBD1

cdr3_aa: CSAKAADTQYF
cdr3_nt: TGCAGCGCCAAAGCGGCGGATACGCAGTATTTT
j_call: TRBJ2-3
v_call: TRBV29-1
clone_size: NA
d_call: NA

cdr3_aa: CASRGLPPVSEAFF
cdr3_nt: TGTGCCAGCAGGGGTCTACCCCCTGTATCTGAAGCTTTCTTT
j_call: TRBJ1-1
v_call: TRBV6-5
clone_size: NA
d_call: NA

cdr3_aa: CASSPGSGTFASGNTIYF
cdr3_nt: TGTGCCAGCAGCCCTGGATCCGGGACATTCGCCTCTGGAAACACCATATATTTT
j_call: TRBJ1-3
v_call: TRBV7-2
clone_size: NA
d_call: NA

cdr3_aa: CASRGPNVGLSSYNEQFF
cdr3_nt: TGCGCCAGCAGAGGGCCGAACGTAGGCTTGAGCTCCTACAATGAGCAGTTCTTC
j_call: TRBJ2-1
v_call: TRBV10-1
clone_size: NA
d_call: NA

cdr3_aa: CASSSRDRGGYGYTF
cdr3_nt: TGTGCCAGCAGTTCACGGGACAGGGGCGGCTATGGCTACACCTTC
j_call: TRBJ1-2
v_call: TRBV6-5
clone_size: NA
d_call: TRBD1

cdr3_aa: CSVEVPGQQETQYF
cdr3_nt: TGCAGCGTTGAAGTCCCTGGACAGCAAGAGACCCAGTACTTC
j_call: TRBJ2-5
v_call: TRBV29-1
clone_size: NA
d_call: NA

cdr3_aa: CASSRTGTSGSYEQYF
cdr3_nt: TGTGCCAGCAGCCGGACCGGGACTAGCGGGAGCTACGAGCAGTACTTC
j_call: TRBJ2-7
v_call: TRBV7-2
clone_size: NA
d_call: TRBD2

cdr3_aa: CAWRVNGGHNEQFF
cdr3_nt: TGTGCCTGGAGGGTTAATGGAGGACACAATGAGCAGTTCTTC
j_call: TRBJ2-1
v_call: TRBV30
clone_size: NA
d_call: NA

cdr3_aa: CASRASGGGSPLHF
cdr3_nt: TGTGCCAGCAGAGCTTCGGGGGGGGGTTCACCCCTCCACTTT
j_call: TRBJ1-6
v_call: TRBV2
clone_size: NA
d_call: NA

cdr3_aa: CASSAYGEQYF
cdr3_nt: TGTGCCAGTAGTGCTTATGGCGAGCAGTACTTC
j_call: TRBJ2-7
v_call: TRBV19
clone_size: NA
d_call: NA

cdr3_aa: CSVGSGRQGRAFF
cdr3_nt: TGCAGCGTTGGCAGCGGTAGACAGGGGCGGGCTTTCTTT
j_call: TRBJ1-1
v_call: TRBV29-1
clone_size: NA
d_call: TRBD1

cdr3_aa: CASSPPLGTSGRNNEQFF
cdr3_nt: TGTGCCAGCAGTCCACCCCTCGGGACTAGCGGGAGAAACAATGAGCAGTTCTTC
j_call: TRBJ2-1
v_call: TRBV28
clone_size: NA
d_call: TRBD2

cdr3_aa: CASSSRLGGVLETQYF
cdr3_nt: TGCGCCAGCAGCTCCAGACTTGGGGGGGTATTAGAGACCCAGTACTTC
j_call: TRBJ2-5
v_call: TRBV5-1
clone_size: NA
d_call: TRBD2

cdr3_aa: CASSLRGGSSYEQYF
cdr3_nt: TGTGCCAGCAGCTTGCGCGGGGGAAGCTCCTACGAGCAGTACTTC
j_call: TRBJ2-7
v_call: TRBV5-4
clone_size: NA
d_call: TRBD2

cdr3_aa: CASSVDQNTEAFF
cdr3_nt: TGTGCCAGCAGTGTAGATCAGAACACTGAAGCTTTCTTT
j_call: TRBJ1-1
v_call: TRBV6-4
clone_size: NA
d_call: NA

cdr3_aa: CSAHSGGPQHF
cdr3_nt: TGCAGTGCACATTCCGGAGGGCCCCAGCATTTT
j_call: TRBJ1-5
v_call: TRBV20-1
clone_size: few
d_call: NA

cdr3_aa: CASSSGGTAGNTIYF
cdr3_nt: TGTGCCAGCAGCTCGGGGGGGACGGCTGGAAACACCATATATTTT
j_call: TRBJ1-3
v_call: TRBV11-3
clone_size: NA
d_call: NA

cdr3_aa: CASSSTEGPLSGNTIYF
cdr3_nt: TGTGCCAGCAGTTCCACGGAGGGGCCCCTCTCTGGAAACACCATATATTTT
j_call: TRBJ1-3
v_call: TRBV28
clone_size: NA
d_call: NA

cdr3_aa: CASSLGLRGRKSYEQYF
cdr3_nt: TGTGCCAGCAGCCTAGGACTACGCGGGAGGAAGTCCTACGAGCAGTACTTC
j_call: TRBJ2-7
v_call: TRBV7-8
clone_size: NA
d_call: TRBD2

cdr3_aa: CASGFDLEWAQYF
cdr3_nt: TGTGCTAGTGGTTTTGACCTAGAGTGGGCCCAGTACTTC
j_call: TRBJ2-5
v_call: TRBV12-5
clone_size: once
d_call: NA

cdr3_aa: CASSNQGRGTGELFF
cdr3_nt: TGCGCCAGCAGCAACCAGGGCCGGGGCACCGGGGAGCTGTTTTTT
j_call: TRBJ2-2
v_call: TRBV4-3
clone_size: NA
d_call: NA

cdr3_aa: CASSPSAGGYTDTQYF
cdr3_nt: TGTGCCAGCAGCCCCAGTGCAGGGGGCTACACAGATACGCAGTATTTT
j_call: TRBJ2-3
v_call: TRBV7-2
clone_size: NA
d_call: TRBD1